Shown below are 9 T cell receptor beta chains from a single sample sequenced in a study of neurological immune-mediated disorders. MiXCR, applied by TCRdb to the 5' RACE reads, yields one record per CDR3 protein. Among around 100,000 distinct CDR3 sequences listed, more than 10% were seen once. Time point defined: longitudinal time-point 3. The specimen sequenced was PBMCs. Every receptor here comes from a female donor with HTLV-1-associated myelopathy (HAM/TSP).

This clonotype was detected many times. The chain couples TRBV9 to TRBJ2-3; 7 bases map to TRBD2. The CDR3 is 15 residues long. V was clipped by 0 bases and J by 3 bases; unmatched bases: 4. From germline, CDR1 is SGDLS and CDR2 YYNGEE. The CDR3 DNA reads as TGTGCCAGCAGCGTAGGCGGGGGAAGTACAGATACGCAGTATTTT. Translating it yields CASSVGGGSTDTQYF.

This clonotype was picked up many times. The CDR3 is CASSAYRVWYGYTF. The CDR3 DNA follows: TGTGCCAGCAGTGCGTACAGGGTCTGGTATGGCTACACCTTC. V is TRBV6-5 and J is TRBJ1-2; weak D call: TRBD1 (6 bases). Germline V gene sequence: CDR1 MNHEY, CDR2 SVGAGI. The CDR3 extends over 14 amino acids. The V end was cut by 5 bases, the J end by 5 bases, with 15 bases between.

At least ten counts were recorded for this clonotype. This chain connects TRBV5-1 to TRBJ2-1; 9 nucleotides match TRBD2. CDR3 size: 14 residues. The V gene's germline CDR1 is SGHRS and CDR2 YFSETQ. V was pared by 4 bases and J by 5 bases, with 4 bases of the junction left unmatched. CDR3 sequence reads: CASSQRGDDNEQFF. The CDR3 DNA reads as TGCGCCAGCAGCCAGCGGGGGGATGACAATGAGCAGTTCTTC.

The V gene is TRBV28, the J gene TRBJ2-7; TRBD2 agrees at 7 bases. With 10 bases clipped from V and 7 bases from J, the junction kept 16 bases outside the gene matches. The CDR3 sequence is 14 residues long. Germline V gene sequence: CDR1 MDHEN, CDR2 SYDVKM. CDR3 bases: TGTGCCACCCTCGGGCCAGGCGGGGGAGGAGAGCAGTACTTC. Protein product: CATLGPGGGGEQYF.

The V gene is TRBV7-2, the J gene TRBJ1-3; D is unclear. V was shortened by 5 bases and J by 0 bases, with 8 bases between the two germline ends. This CDR3 is 14 amino acids long. The germline V gene encodes CDR1 SGHTA and CDR2 FQGNSA. The chain's CDR3 is CASSPTSSGNTIYF. The CDR3 DNA is TGTGCCAGCAGCCCAACTTCCTCTGGAAACACCATATATTTT. Looking up the rest from reference TRBV7-2 and TRBJ1-3 gives the full variable domain: GAGVSQSPSNKVTEKGKDVELRCDPISGHTALYWYRQSLGQGLEFLIYFQGNSAPDKSGLPSDRFSAERTGGSVSTLTIQRTQQEDSAVYLCASSPTSSGNTIYFGEGSWLTVV.

This clonotype was counted at least ten times. V and J are TRBV20-1 and TRBJ2-7, with TRBD2 matching over 11 bases. This CDR3 has 14 residues. Per germline, CDR1 DFQATT and CDR2 SNEGSKA (reference sequence). The J segment lost 4 bases and the V segment lost 6 bases, leaving 8 bases of the junction unmatched. CDR3 DNA: TGCAGTGCCCCCTTTAGCGGGGGGGTTTACGAGCAGTACTTC. Translating gives CSAPFSGGVYEQYF.

This clonotype was recorded once. This chain uses TRBV20-1 with TRBJ1-3, with unresolved D. Germline CDR1 DFQATT, CDR2 SNEGSKA (reference sequence). The CDR3 runs 14 residues. V shed 3 bases and J shed 4 bases, with 13 bases lying between them. CDR3 nucleotides: TGCAGTGCTAGTAGTGCAGACGAAGGAAACACCATATATTTT. It encodes CSASSADEGNTIYF.

This clonotype was counted many times. V and J are TRBV12-3 or TRBV12-4 and TRBJ2-2; 9 bases align to TRBD2. The CDR3 consists of 16 residues. V gave up 2 bases and J gave up 6 bases; unmatched junction bases: 7. The CDR3 here is CASSLSGGSKAGELFF. The CDR3 region has the DNA TGTGCCAGCAGTTTAAGCGGGGGGTCGAAGGCCGGGGAGCTGTTTTTT.

This clonotype was recorded at least ten times. The gene calls are TRBV20-1 and TRBJ2-3; TRBD2 matches at 11 bases. The CDR3 consists of 14 residues. CDR1 is DFQATT and CDR2 is SNEGSKA in the germline V gene (reference sequence). The ends lost 6 bases at V and 7 bases at J; junction bases unmatched: 9. The chain's CDR3 is CSASTSGGLYTQYF. In nucleotides, the CDR3 is TGCAGTGCCAGCACTAGCGGGGGCCTATATACGCAGTATTTT.